This T cell receptor beta chain stems from a study of cytomegalovirus exposure and HLA in healthy donors. Germline CDR1 MNHNS, CDR2 SASEGT. This CDR3 has 18 residues. Trimming took 1 base from V and 12 from J; bases not matched to a gene: 19. Primers for the PCR totalled 60 Vbeta and 13 Jbeta. Some clones are missing from TCRdb's copy, which holds only in-frame ones; the method was immunoSEQ multiplex PCR. The sample yields roughly 130,000 clones, more than 65% seen once. The chain couples TRBV6-1 to TRBJ2-1, with TRBD2 identical over 9 bases. The specimen sequenced was PBMCs. The receptor was isolated from a woman younger than 35 in good health and CMV-seropositive. Here the CDR3 DNA reads TGTGCCAGCAGTGAAGGAGGATCGGCTAGCGGGGTCTTCAAGGGGCAGTTCTTC. It codes for CASSEGGSASGVFKGQFF.